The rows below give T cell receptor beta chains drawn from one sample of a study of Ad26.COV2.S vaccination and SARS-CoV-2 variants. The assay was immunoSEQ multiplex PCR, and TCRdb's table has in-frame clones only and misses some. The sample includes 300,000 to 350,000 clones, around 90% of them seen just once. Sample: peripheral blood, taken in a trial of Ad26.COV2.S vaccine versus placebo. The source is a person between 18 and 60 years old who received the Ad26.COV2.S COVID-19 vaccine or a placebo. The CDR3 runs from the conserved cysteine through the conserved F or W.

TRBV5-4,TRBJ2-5,CASSLQRTGDETQYF
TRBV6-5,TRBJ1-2,CASTVGQSHGYTF
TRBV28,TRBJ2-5,CASRDRVETQYF
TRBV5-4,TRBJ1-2,CASSLAGVNYGYTF
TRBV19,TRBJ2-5,CASSPHRAGETQYF
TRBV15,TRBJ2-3,CATSKRTGAVTDTQYF
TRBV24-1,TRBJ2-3,CATSVGGVRLFTDTQYF
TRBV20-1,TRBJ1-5,CSASGGRGSNQPQHF
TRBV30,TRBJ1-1,CAWSEVPLNTEAFF
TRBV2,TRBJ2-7,CASSELNYEQYF
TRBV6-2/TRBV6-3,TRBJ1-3,CASSRTVRLGNTIYF
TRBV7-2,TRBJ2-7,CASSLELTPTYEQYF
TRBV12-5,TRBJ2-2,CASGPRGGGSMTGELFF
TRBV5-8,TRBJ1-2,CASSPSGGSNYGYTF
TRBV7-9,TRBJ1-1,CASSLADRGAFF
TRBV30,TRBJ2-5,CAWSPLGGKETQYF
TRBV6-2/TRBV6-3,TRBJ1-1,CASSYNTGMGTEAFF
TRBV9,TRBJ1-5,CASSVDRDQPQHF
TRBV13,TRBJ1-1,CASSLGRRYGEAFF
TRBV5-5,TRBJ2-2,CASGKTGAGELFF
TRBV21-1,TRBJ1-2,CASSKLADGYTF